The clone carrying this T cell receptor beta chain was seen more than once but under ten times. These data come from a study of T cells in Graves' hyperthyroidism and ophthalmopathy. Regions amplified from RNA transcripts were the TCR beta CDR3 regions. First-round RT-PCR of the TCR CDR3 relied on the HTBI primer set. TCRdb re-called the multiplex PCR reads with MiXCR, one entry per CDR3 protein. The sample has hundreds of thousands of distinct CDR3 sequences; 35% to 40% are singletons. The CDR3 runs 17 residues. Germline lookup yields CDR1 WSHSY and CDR2 SAAADI. The J segment lost 1 base and the V segment lost 8 bases, leaving 16 bases of the junction unmatched.

The TCR originated in a man aged 18 to 29 with Graves' hyperthyroidism. The sample taken for sequencing was blood. The chain carries TRBV10-2 and TRBJ1-1; the match to TRBD1 covers 7 bases. As DNA, the CDR3 is TGCGCCAGCCACCCTAGGGGGCAGGGGGTCCGGAACACTGAAGCTTTCTTT. Translating it yields CASHPRGQGVRNTEAFF.